Shown below are 25 T cell receptor beta chains from a single sample sequenced in a study of monozygotic twins with cystic fibrosis. The method was immunoSEQ multiplex PCR; TCRdb's version includes in-frame clones alone and lacks a portion of them. Here the sample spans about 22,000 clones, approximately 90% being singletons. The sequenced material came from blood. The receptors come from a woman between 25 and 40 years old with cystic fibrosis.

There are a few counts of this clone. The V and J genes are TRBV18 and TRBJ2-7; D unclear. The V gene's germline CDR1 is KGHSH and CDR2 LQKENI. The CDR3 is 14 residues long. Trimming took off 0 bases at V and 2 bases at J, with 8 bases between the two ends. CDR3 sequence (DNA): TGTGCCAGCTCACCACCATCCAGGACCTACGAGCAGTACTTC. This sequence encodes CASSPPSRTYEQYF.

This sequence joins TRBV5-6 and TRBJ2-1; 8 bases are a match to TRBD2. CDR1 SGHDT and CDR2 YYEEEE come from the germline V gene. The CDR3 covers 12 residues. V lost 3 bases and J lost 9; bases outside the gene matches: 2. The CDR3 reads CASSSTSGEQFF. CDR3 DNA: TGTGCCAGCAGCTCTACTAGCGGTGAGCAGTTCTTC.

The genes are TRBV7-8 and TRBJ1-5; TRBD1 might be the D (5 bases). The CDR3 consists of 15 residues. Germline V lookup: CDR1 SGHVS, CDR2 FQNEAQ. Trimming cost V 5 bases and J 6 bases, with 17 bases left between them. CDR3 loop: CASSQPSGLGQPQHF. The DNA of the CDR3 is TGTGCCAGCAGCCAGCCGTCAGGGCTGGGTCAGCCCCAGCATTTT.

This clone occurred a few times. V usage is TRBV5-6 and J usage is TRBJ1-1; D ambiguous. V gave up 5 bases and J gave up 8 bases, with 19 bases separating them. This CDR3 has 14 residues. Germline-derived CDR1 and CDR2 are SGHDT and YYEEEE. The CDR3 spells CASSYIPSPKEAFF. In DNA, the CDR3 is TGTGCCAGCAGTTATATACCCAGCCCCAAAGAAGCTTTCTTT.

The V gene is TRBV30, the J gene TRBJ2-3; 8 bases match TRBD2. Germline V gene lookup returns CDR1 GTSNPN and CDR2 SVGIG (reference sequence). The CDR3 contains 17 residues. The junction had 15 bases not matched to a gene; V was cut back by 3 bases and J by 4 bases. This CDR3 reads CAWSSRGGAPNSDTQYF. The CDR3 nucleotides read TGTGCCTGGAGCTCCCGGGGGGGGGCCCCAAATTCAGATACGCAGTATTTT.

This rearrangement joins TRBV19 to TRBJ1-6, with D perhaps matching TRBD1 (5 bases). CDR3 length equals 14 residues. From germline, CDR1 is LNHDA and CDR2 SQIVND (reference sequence). The germline V and J ends were trimmed by 6 bases and 10 bases, with 16 bases remaining between them. This chain's CDR3 is CASRGVGQGSPLHF. In DNA form, the CDR3 reads TGTGCCAGTAGGGGTGTGGGGCAAGGGTCACCCCTCCACTTT.

The V and J genes are TRBV19 and TRBJ2-6; TRBD1 matches 9 bases. The CDR3 runs to 16 residues. After removal of 5 bases from V and 0 bases from J, the junction contained 2 bases not matched to a gene. Germline V gene lookup returns CDR1 LNHDA and CDR2 SQIVND (reference sequence). The chain's CDR3 is CASSVTGGSGANVLTF. The CDR3 DNA reads as TGTGCCAGTAGTGTGACAGGGGGCTCTGGGGCCAACGTCCTGACTTTC.

The chain recombines TRBV11-2 with TRBJ1-2; 9 bases are shared with TRBD1. CDR1 is SGHAT, CDR2 FQNNGV, per germline. The CDR3 extends over 15 amino acids. Trimming at V came to 5 bases and at J to 3 bases, leaving 7 bases not matched to a gene. CDR3 residues: CASSPWTGEDYGYTF. CDR3 sequence (DNA): TGTGCCAGCAGCCCCTGGACAGGGGAAGACTATGGCTACACCTTC.

The chain couples TRBV30 to TRBJ1-3; the match to TRBD1 covers 9 bases. This CDR3 is 17 amino acids long. CDR1 is GTSNPN, CDR2 SVGIG, per germline (reference sequence). The junction had 12 bases not matched to a gene; V was cut back by 2 bases and J by 4 bases. This chain's CDR3 is CAWSSTGTGLSGNTIYF. The CDR3 DNA is TGTGCCTGGAGTTCGACGGGGACAGGGCTCTCCGGAAACACCATATATTTT.

The genes are TRBV7-9 and TRBJ2-7, with 7 bases fitting TRBD1. V lost 5 bases, J lost 2 bases, and 6 bases stayed unmatched. Germline values: CDR1 SEHNR, CDR2 FQNEAQ (reference sequence). This CDR3 is 14 amino acids long. The chain's CDR3 is CASSRIDRAYEQYF. The CDR3 DNA follows: TGTGCCAGCAGCCGTATCGACAGGGCCTACGAGCAGTACTTC.

CDR3: CASSLTGTGASYEQYF. In DNA form, the CDR3 reads TGCGCCAGCAGCTTAACCGGGACAGGCGCTTCCTACGAGCAGTACTTC. The chain has TRBV5-1 and TRBJ2-7; 8 bases line up with TRBD1. The CDR3 covers 16 residues. Germline lookup yields CDR1 SGHRS and CDR2 YFSETQ. J was trimmed by 1 base and V by 2 bases; bases with no gene match: 8.

The chain is built from TRBV2 and TRBJ1-5; 8 positions agree with TRBD1. The CDR3 loop spans 16 amino acids. The trim removed 2 bases at V and 7 bases at J, leaving 10 bases unmatched. Germline V lookup: CDR1 SNHLY, CDR2 FYNNEI. CDR3 loop: CASSERGNAGGQPQHF. As DNA, the CDR3 is TGTGCCAGCAGTGAAAGGGGCAACGCAGGGGGCCAGCCCCAGCATTTT.

The chain combines TRBV5-5 with TRBJ1-4; D not certain. V shed 8 bases and J shed 0 bases, with 11 bases lying between them. The CDR3 sequence is 14 residues long. Germline loops: CDR1 SGHKS, CDR2 YYEKEE (reference sequence). This CDR3 reads CASASSTTNEKLFF. Written as DNA, the CDR3 is TGTGCCAGTGCTAGTTCGACAACTAATGAAAAACTGTTTTTT.

The CDR3 region is CASSSETYTGELFF. The CDR3 DNA is TGTGCCAGCAGCTCGGAGACCTACACCGGGGAGCTGTTTTTT. The genes are TRBV5-4 and TRBJ2-2; no definite D call. V was shortened by 3 bases and J by 3 bases, with 9 bases between the two germline ends. The CDR3 loop spans 14 amino acids. In germline, CDR1 is SGHNT, CDR2 YYREEE (reference sequence).

V is TRBV6-1 and J is TRBJ1-1; D is undetermined. The ends were cut back, 8 bases at V and 1 base at J, with 8 bases in the middle. The CDR3 sequence is 12 residues long. The germline V gene encodes CDR1 MNHNS and CDR2 SASEGT. The CDR3 bases are TGTGCCAGCCTCCGGAGGAACACTGAAGCTTTCTTT. Protein: CASLRRNTEAFF.

This chain uses TRBV5-5 with TRBJ1-1; D is possibly TRBD1 (5 bases). The CDR3 is 13 amino acids. Germline CDR1 SGHKS, CDR2 YYEKEE (reference sequence). V lost 2 bases and J 7 bases, leaving 12 bases between the germline ends. The CDR3 DNA reads as TGTGCCAGCAGCTTTGGGCCGGGGGGTGAAGCTTTCTTT. It specifies CASSFGPGGEAFF.

The sample holds a few counts of this clone. This chain joins TRBV6-5 and TRBJ1-2; D call uncertain. Germline CDR1 and CDR2: MNHEY and SVGAGI. This CDR3 spans 14 amino acids. V lost 6 bases to trimming and J lost 0 bases, with 11 bases between them. The CDR3 DNA reads TGTGCCAGCAGAGAGGGTTTAACTAACTATGGCTACACCTTC. Translated, it gives CASREGLTNYGYTF.

CDR3 sequence (DNA): TGCGCCAGCGGAATTGGGGCAGCGAACACTGAAGCTTTCTTT. This encodes CASGIGAANTEAFF. The chain uses TRBV5-1 and TRBJ1-1, with D possibly being TRBD1 (5 bases). The CDR3 has 14 amino acids. The V gene's germline CDR1 is SGHRS and CDR2 YFSETQ. Between the trimmed V and J ends, which lost 7 bases and 1 base, there was a span of 14 bases.

The chain links TRBV7-9 to TRBJ1-4; tentatively, D is TRBD1 (5 bases). V was clipped by 5 bases and J by 6 bases, with 16 bases between them. This CDR3 spans 15 amino acids. CDR1 and CDR2 (germline): SEHNR, FQNEAQ (reference sequence). As DNA, the CDR3 is TGTGCCAGCAGCAAAAAGACAGCCGAGGATGAAAAACTGTTTTTT. This encodes CASSKKTAEDEKLFF.

This chain connects TRBV7-2 to TRBJ1-1; 8 nucleotides align to TRBD1. J was trimmed by 4 bases and V by 5 bases; bases with no gene match: 6. Germline values: CDR1 SGHTA, CDR2 FQGNSA. This CDR3 has 14 amino acids. The CDR3 protein is CASSPNTGGTEAFF. In DNA form, the CDR3 reads TGTGCCAGCAGCCCTAACACAGGGGGCACTGAAGCTTTCTTT.

V is TRBV7-9 and J is TRBJ1-4; D perhaps matches TRBD1 (5 bases). The germline CDR1 and CDR2 sequences are SEHNR and FQNEAQ (reference sequence). Trimming shortened V by 5 bases and J by 8 bases, and 18 bases separated the two germline ends. CDR3 length: 15 residues. CDR3 DNA sequence: TGTGCCAGCAGCGATTTCCAGGGCGGTCACGAAAAACTGTTTTTT. Amino acids: CASSDFQGGHEKLFF.

The V call is TRBV30, the J call TRBJ2-3, with 8 positions matching TRBD2. Trimming at V came to 3 bases and at J to 2 bases, leaving 4 bases not matched to a gene. Germline V gene lookup returns CDR1 GTSNPN and CDR2 SVGIG (reference sequence). The CDR3 is made up of 14 amino acids. The CDR3 region has the DNA TGTGCCTGGAGCGGGGGGGCGTCCACAGATACGCAGTATTTT. It is translated as CAWSGGASTDTQYF.

The CDR3 is CASSLMETTEAFF. In DNA form, the CDR3 reads TGTGCCAGCAGCTTAATGGAGACCACTGAAGCTTTCTTT. V gene TRBV7-2 combines with J gene TRBJ1-1; D ambiguous. The CDR3 loop spans 13 amino acids. Germline loops: CDR1 SGHTA, CDR2 FQGNSA. With 2 bases removed from V and 4 bases from J, the gap between germline ends came to 8 bases. Full variable domain (missing parts from reference TRBV7-2 and TRBJ1-1): GAGVSQSPSNKVTEKGKDVELRCDPISGHTALYWYRQSLGQGLEFLIYFQGNSAPDKSGLPSDRFSAERTGGSVSTLTIQRTQQEDSAVYLCASSLMETTEAFFGQGTRLTVV.

This sequence joins TRBV7-9 and TRBJ1-2, with 7 bases fitting TRBD1. Per germline, CDR1 SEHNR and CDR2 FQNEAQ (reference sequence). The J segment lost 1 base and the V segment lost 5 bases, leaving 7 bases of the junction unmatched. There are 15 residues in the CDR3. CDR3 nucleotide sequence: TGTGCCAGCAGCACCCGGGACAGAATTAACTATGGCTACACCTTC. This gives the protein CASSTRDRINYGYTF.

This sequence joins TRBV6-4 and TRBJ2-2; 7 nucleotides line up with TRBD2. J was trimmed by 4 bases and V by 4 bases; bases with no gene match: 0. This CDR3 is built from 13 residues. The germline gives CDR1 MRHNA, CDR2 SNTAGT. The CDR3 bases are TGTGCCAGCAGTGGGACTAGCACCGGGGAGCTGTTTTTT. It yields the protein CASSGTSTGELFF.